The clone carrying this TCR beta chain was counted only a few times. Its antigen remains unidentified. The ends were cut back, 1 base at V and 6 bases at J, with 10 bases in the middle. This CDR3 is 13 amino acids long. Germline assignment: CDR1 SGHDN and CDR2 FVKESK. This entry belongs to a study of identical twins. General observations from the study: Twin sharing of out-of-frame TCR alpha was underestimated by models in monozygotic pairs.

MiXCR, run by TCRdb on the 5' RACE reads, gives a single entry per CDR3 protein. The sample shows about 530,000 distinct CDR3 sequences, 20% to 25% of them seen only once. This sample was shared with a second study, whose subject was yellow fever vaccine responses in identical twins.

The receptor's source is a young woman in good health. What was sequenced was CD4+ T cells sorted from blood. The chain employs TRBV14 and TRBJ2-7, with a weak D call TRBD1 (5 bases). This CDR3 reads CASSQVSGREQYF. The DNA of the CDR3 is TGTGCCAGCAGCCAAGTCTCAGGGCGCGAGCAGTACTTC.